This is a list of T cell receptor beta chains from one sample in a study of CD8+ T cells in alopecia areata. TCRdb's table, derived via immunoSEQ multiplex PCR, lists solely in-frame clones and lacks some. The sample includes about 110,000 clones, over 55% seen only once; the top ten take around 25%. The sample consisted of NKG2D-low CD8+ T cells sorted from blood. The receptors stem from a human donor with alopecia areata. Both conserved end residues are part of each CDR3. D genes are given only for firm matches. Clone sizes are given selectively: once, few, many, or a class where the clone is expanded.

CDR3 length: 15; J gene: TRBJ1-4; V gene: TRBV7-3; D gene: TRBD1; clone size: -; CDR3 DNA: TGTGCCAGCAGCCTACTCCGCAGGGGGCGGGAAAAACTGTTTTTT; CDR3 protein: CASSLLRRGREKLFF
CDR3 length: 14; J gene: TRBJ1-1; V gene: TRBV5-1; D gene: -; clone size: -; CDR3 DNA: TGCGCCAGCAGTAAAGACATAATGAACACTGAAGCTTTCTTT; CDR3 protein: CASSKDIMNTEAFF
CDR3 length: 15; J gene: TRBJ1-1; V gene: TRBV9; D gene: -; clone size: -; CDR3 DNA: TGTGCCAGCAGCGTCCCCAGGGACGGGAACACTGAAGCTTTCTTT; CDR3 protein: CASSVPRDGNTEAFF
CDR3 length: 14; J gene: TRBJ2-7; V gene: TRBV5-6; D gene: TRBD1; clone size: once; CDR3 DNA: TGTGCCAGCAGCGGGGGACAGCGGCCTTACGAGCAGTACTTC; CDR3 protein: CASSGGQRPYEQYF
CDR3 length: 13; J gene: TRBJ2-4; V gene: TRBV6-5; D gene: -; clone size: -; CDR3 DNA: TGTGCCAGCAGCCCCGGGAATAAAAACATTCAGTACTTC; CDR3 protein: CASSPGNKNIQYF
CDR3 length: 15; J gene: TRBJ2-1; V gene: TRBV6-5; D gene: TRBD2; clone size: -; CDR3 DNA: TGTGCCAGCAGTTACTCGGGGGGGACCTACAATGAGCAGTTCTTC; CDR3 protein: CASSYSGGTYNEQFF
CDR3 length: 15; J gene: TRBJ1-2; V gene: TRBV6-1; D gene: -; clone size: -; CDR3 DNA: TGTGCCAGCAGTGAAGGAAAACTCATTAACTATGGCTACACCTTC; CDR3 protein: CASSEGKLINYGYTF
CDR3 length: 12; J gene: TRBJ2-3; V gene: TRBV15; D gene: TRBD1; clone size: many; CDR3 DNA: TGTGCCACCAGCTCCCGGACAGGTACGCAGTATTTT; CDR3 protein: CATSSRTGTQYF
CDR3 length: 15; J gene: TRBJ1-1; V gene: TRBV9; D gene: -; clone size: -; CDR3 DNA: TGTGCCAGCAGCGTAGACGTAGGGGCGTTTAATGAAGCTTTCTTT; CDR3 protein: CASSVDVGAFNEAFF
CDR3 length: 15; J gene: TRBJ2-5; V gene: TRBV9; D gene: TRBD2; clone size: -; CDR3 DNA: TGTGCCAGCAGCCACCGTCGACTAGCGGAAGAGACCCAGTACTTC; CDR3 protein: CASSHRRLAEETQYF
CDR3 length: 13; J gene: TRBJ1-2; V gene: TRBV9; D gene: TRBD1; clone size: -; CDR3 DNA: TGTGCCAGCAGCCGAGGGACAGGGCAAGGCTACACCTTC; CDR3 protein: CASSRGTGQGYTF
CDR3 length: 14; J gene: TRBJ2-5; V gene: TRBV7-9; D gene: -; clone size: -; CDR3 DNA: TGTGCCAGCAGCCTCAAAATTGGTAGGGAGACCCAGTACTTC; CDR3 protein: CASSLKIGRETQYF
CDR3 length: 19; J gene: TRBJ2-2; V gene: TRBV13; D gene: -; clone size: -; CDR3 DNA: TGTGCCAGCAGCTCTTACCTACATGGGGGGACGACGAACACCGGGGAGCTGTTTTTT; CDR3 protein: CASSSYLHGGTTNTGELFF
CDR3 length: 16; J gene: TRBJ2-2; V gene: TRBV13; D gene: TRBD2; clone size: -; CDR3 DNA: TGTGCCAGCAGCTTAGAGACTCGCGGGGGTACCGGGGAGCTGTTTTTT; CDR3 protein: CASSLETRGGTGELFF
CDR3 length: 15; J gene: TRBJ2-2; V gene: TRBV5-1; D gene: -; clone size: few; CDR3 DNA: TGCGCCAGCAGCGAACGCAGGGGTACCACCGGGGAGCTGTTTTTT; CDR3 protein: CASSERRGTTGELFF
CDR3 length: 15; J gene: TRBJ2-1; V gene: TRBV6-4; D gene: TRBD2; clone size: -; CDR3 DNA: TGTGCCAGCAGTGTTACTAGCGGGACCTACAATGAGCAGTTCTTC; CDR3 protein: CASSVTSGTYNEQFF
CDR3 length: 15; J gene: TRBJ1-2; V gene: TRBV15; D gene: -; clone size: -; CDR3 DNA: TGTGCCACCAGCAGAGCTCAACAGCCTAACTATGGCTACACCTTC; CDR3 protein: CATSRAQQPNYGYTF
CDR3 length: 14; J gene: TRBJ2-3; V gene: TRBV6-5; D gene: TRBD1; clone size: -; CDR3 DNA: TGTGCCATAGCCAGGGGGCTTGAGACAGATACGCAGTATTTT; CDR3 protein: CAIARGLETDTQYF
CDR3 length: 10; J gene: TRBJ1-1; V gene: TRBV29-1; D gene: -; clone size: -; CDR3 DNA: TGCAGCGTCACGAACACTGAAGCTTTCTTT; CDR3 protein: CSVTNTEAFF
CDR3 length: 9; J gene: TRBJ2-7; V gene: TRBV6-1; D gene: -; clone size: once; CDR3 DNA: TGTGCCAGCCACTACGAGCAGTACTTC; CDR3 protein: CASHYEQYF
CDR3 length: 16; J gene: TRBJ2-7; V gene: TRBV23-1; D gene: -; clone size: few; CDR3 DNA: TGCGCCAGCAGTCAATCAGCTAGATCCGGATTGTCCGAGCAGTACTTC; CDR3 protein: CASSQSARSGLSEQYF
CDR3 length: 17; J gene: TRBJ2-6; V gene: TRBV9; D gene: -; clone size: -; CDR3 DNA: TGTGCCAGCAGCGTAGGTGACATCGACACTGGGGCCAACGTCCTGACTTTC; CDR3 protein: CASSVGDIDTGANVLTF
CDR3 length: 14; J gene: TRBJ2-7; V gene: TRBV5-1; D gene: -; clone size: -; CDR3 DNA: TGCGCCAGCAGCTTGGGACTAGATACCTACGAGCAGTACTTC; CDR3 protein: CASSLGLDTYEQYF
CDR3 length: 15; J gene: TRBJ1-2; V gene: TRBV5-4; D gene: -; clone size: -; CDR3 DNA: TGTGCCAGCAGCTTGGGACAGAGGCCCCGCTATGGCTACACCTTC; CDR3 protein: CASSLGQRPRYGYTF
CDR3 length: 12; J gene: TRBJ2-3; V gene: TRBV5-4; D gene: -; clone size: few; CDR3 DNA: TGTGCCAGCAGCTTCAGCACAGATACGCAGTATTTT; CDR3 protein: CASSFSTDTQYF
CDR3 length: 16; J gene: TRBJ2-6; V gene: TRBV6-1; D gene: -; clone size: -; CDR3 DNA: TGTGCCAGCAGTGCGAAGGGGTGGGCTGGGGCCAACGTCCTGACTTTC; CDR3 protein: CASSAKGWAGANVLTF
CDR3 length: 14; J gene: TRBJ2-3; V gene: TRBV4-2; D gene: -; clone size: -; CDR3 DNA: TGTGCCAGCAGCCAAGAAACTACCACAGATACGCAGTATTTT; CDR3 protein: CASSQETTTDTQYF
CDR3 length: 16; J gene: TRBJ2-7; V gene: TRBV13; D gene: TRBD2; clone size: few; CDR3 DNA: TGTGCCAGCAACCTAGCGGGAGGGCCCGTATCCTACGAGCAGTACTTC; CDR3 protein: CASNLAGGPVSYEQYF
CDR3 length: 16; J gene: TRBJ2-1; V gene: TRBV27; D gene: TRBD2; clone size: -; CDR3 DNA: TGTGCCAGCAGTTCCTCTCCCAGCGGGAGGGCCCATGAGCAGTTCTTC; CDR3 protein: CASSSSPSGRAHEQFF
CDR3 length: 15; J gene: TRBJ2-1; V gene: TRBV7-6; D gene: TRBD2; clone size: once; CDR3 DNA: TGTGCCAGCAGCTTAGGGGGGGGAGTTTACAATGAGCAGTTCTTC; CDR3 protein: CASSLGGGVYNEQFF
CDR3 length: 14; J gene: TRBJ1-5; V gene: TRBV27; D gene: TRBD1; clone size: -; CDR3 DNA: TGTGCCAGCAGTTCAGCAGGGGGGTATCAGCCCCAGCATTTT; CDR3 protein: CASSSAGGYQPQHF
CDR3 length: 13; J gene: TRBJ1-1; V gene: TRBV4-1; D gene: -; clone size: few; CDR3 DNA: TGCGCCAGCAGCCAAGCCGGGAGGACTGAAGCTTTCTTT; CDR3 protein: CASSQAGRTEAFF
CDR3 length: 15; J gene: TRBJ2-2; V gene: TRBV5-1; D gene: -; clone size: -; CDR3 DNA: TGCGCCAGCAGCTTGGACAGGGAGGACACCGGGGAGCTGTTTTTT; CDR3 protein: CASSLDREDTGELFF
CDR3 length: 17; J gene: TRBJ2-7; V gene: TRBV5-1; D gene: TRBD1; clone size: once; CDR3 DNA: TGCGCCAGCAGCTCGCCGGGACAGGGTCCCACCACCTACGAGCAGTACTTC; CDR3 protein: CASSSPGQGPTTYEQYF
CDR3 length: 11; J gene: TRBJ2-1; V gene: TRBV2; D gene: -; clone size: -; CDR3 DNA: TGTGCCAGCAGACAGGGTGGCGAGCAGTTCTTC; CDR3 protein: CASRQGGEQFF
CDR3 length: 16; J gene: TRBJ2-1; V gene: TRBV6-1; D gene: -; clone size: few; CDR3 DNA: TGTGCCAGCAGTGAAGCGGGGCACCTTACATTGCCGAAGCAGTTCTTC; CDR3 protein: CASSEAGHLTLPKQFF
CDR3 length: 13; J gene: TRBJ2-5; V gene: TRBV7-9; D gene: -; clone size: -; CDR3 DNA: TGTGCCAGCAGCTTCGGGGGTCCGGAGACCCAGTACTTC; CDR3 protein: CASSFGGPETQYF
CDR3 length: 15; J gene: TRBJ1-5; V gene: TRBV7-8; D gene: -; clone size: -; CDR3 DNA: TGTGCCAGCAGCTCGGATACTACCATGAATCAGCCCCAGCATTTT; CDR3 protein: CASSSDTTMNQPQHF
CDR3 length: 13; J gene: TRBJ2-2; V gene: TRBV7-2; D gene: -; clone size: -; CDR3 DNA: TGTGCCAGCAGCCAGACTAGAACCGGGGAGCTGTTTTTT; CDR3 protein: CASSQTRTGELFF